One sample yielded the 21 T cell receptor beta chains listed below, sequenced in a study of spatial heterogeneity in lung cancer. One entry per CDR3 protein, called by TCRdb with MiXCR from the 5' RACE reads. Altogether around 98,000 distinct CDR3 sequences are present, less than 20% being singletons, with the ten largest covering about a fifth. The time point here: blood at routine non-recurrence follow-up after resection. Here the sequenced sample was PBMCs, taken at follow-up. The receptors were sampled from a male donor with early-stage non-small cell lung cancer.

The V and J genes are TRBV25-1 and TRBJ1-6; tentatively, D is TRBD1 (6 bases). Deletions cut 2 bases from V and 7 bases from J, with 21 bases between. The CDR3 consists of 18 residues. Germline assignment: CDR1 MGHDK and CDR2 SYGVNS. The CDR3 here is CASSERIGGGGLNSPLHF. In DNA form, the CDR3 reads TGTGCCAGCAGTGAAAGGATCGGCGGCGGGGGGCTCAATTCACCCCTCCACTTT.

This clonotype was found a few times. The rearrangement uses TRBV20-1 and TRBJ2-5; D is perhaps TRBD2 (6 bases). CDR3 length: 13 residues. Germline V gene data show CDR1 as DFQATT and CDR2 as SNEGSKA (reference sequence). Trimming took 3 bases from V and 3 from J, leaving 11 bases between them. This CDR3 is CSARSGGKETQYF. The CDR3 bases are TGCAGTGCTAGGAGCGGCGGGAAAGAGACCCAGTACTTC.

This clonotype was seen a few times. V and J are TRBV10-1 and TRBJ2-1; 9 bases are a match to TRBD2. Losses at the gene ends were 5 bases for V and 6 bases for J; bases not matched to a gene: 5. The germline gives CDR1 WNHNN, CDR2 SYGVQD (reference sequence). CDR3 length equals 14 residues. CDR3 loop: CASSSLAGFNEQFF. For the CDR3, the DNA is TGCGCCAGCAGTTCTCTAGCGGGATTCAATGAGCAGTTCTTC.

V usage is TRBV20-1 and J usage is TRBJ2-7; D remains unclear. The V gene's germline CDR1 is DFQATT and CDR2 SNEGSKA (reference sequence). Trimming removed 5 bases from V and 6 bases from J, with 17 bases in between. The CDR3 contains 13 residues. The CDR3 protein is CSASSSPVSEQYF. The CDR3 DNA follows: TGCAGTGCTTCCTCTTCCCCAGTAAGCGAGCAGTACTTC.

This clonotype occurred a few times. CDR3 bases: TGCGCCAGCAGCCAAGATCCGGGCTTCGGTGAGGGCGAGCAGTACGTC. Translation gives CASSQDPGFGEGEQYV. The chain carries TRBV4-1 and TRBJ2-7; D may be TRBD2 (5 bases). This CDR3 spans 16 amino acids. Germline CDR1 and CDR2: MGHRA and YSYEKL. Trimming pared 0 bases from V and 6 bases from J, leaving 18 bases between.

The rearrangement links TRBV5-6 to TRBJ1-4, with 8 positions matching TRBD1. The germline gives CDR1 SGHDT, CDR2 YYEEEE. This CDR3 contains 14 residues. V lost 3 bases and J lost 8; bases outside the gene matches: 6. The CDR3 coding sequence is TGTGCCAGCAGCTCGGGGACAGGTTCGGAAAAACTGTTTTTT. It yields the protein CASSSGTGSEKLFF. The full variable domain, with the rest looked up from reference TRBV5-6 and TRBJ1-4, is DAGVTQSPTHLIKTRGQQVTLRCSPKSGHDTVSWYQQALGQGPQFIFQYYEEEERQRGNFPDRFSGHQFPNYSSELNVNALLLGDSALYLCASSSGTGSEKLFFGSGTQLSVL.

This clonotype was found many times. The V gene is TRBV6-5, the J gene TRBJ1-1; D is perhaps TRBD1 (5 bases). The CDR3 consists of 15 residues. Trimming removed 5 bases at V and 0 bases at J, with 13 bases between. Looked up from germline, CDR1 is MNHEY and CDR2 is SVGAGI. This chain's CDR3 is CASSQQENLNTEAFF. CDR3 coding DNA: TGTGCCAGCAGTCAACAGGAGAATCTGAACACTGAAGCTTTCTTT.

The table lists this clonotype with many counts. The chain recombines TRBV6-1 with TRBJ1-1; D not resolved. With 2 bases removed from V and 11 bases from J, the gap between germline ends came to 18 bases. CDR1 is MNHNS and CDR2 is SASEGT in the germline V gene. The CDR3 spans 14 residues. The DNA for the CDR3 is TGTGCCAGCAGTGAACCGAAAGGCCACGAAGTGGCTTTCTTT. Protein product: CASSEPKGHEVAFF.

This clonotype was recorded at least ten times. The rearrangement uses TRBV9 and TRBJ2-2; a weak D match, TRBD2 (5 bases). CDR1 is SGDLS and CDR2 is YYNGEE in the germline V gene. V gave up 0 bases and J gave up 3 bases, with 12 bases separating them. CDR3 length: 16 amino acids. CDR3 sequence: CASSVGPTRDTGELFF. DNA for the CDR3: TGTGCCAGCAGCGTAGGACCGACGAGGGACACCGGGGAGCTGTTTTTT.

This clonotype was seen only a few times. The CDR3 loop reads CASSLASTPGEQYV. CDR3 coding DNA: TGTGCCAGCAGCTTAGCGAGCACCCCGGGGGAGCAGTACGTC. J is TRBJ2-7 and V is TRBV7-9; TRBD2 is a possible D gene (5 bases). Germline V lookup: CDR1 SEHNR, CDR2 FQNEAQ (reference sequence). V was pared by 0 bases and J by 7 bases, with 13 bases between. The CDR3 covers 14 residues.

The sample holds many counts of this clonotype. This chain links TRBV20-1 with TRBJ2-1; the D gene could be TRBD1 or TRBD2 (5 bases each). This CDR3 comprises 12 residues. The germline V gene encodes CDR1 DFQATT and CDR2 SNEGSKA (reference sequence). Trimming left V 3 bases short and J 10 bases short, with 13 bases between. The CDR3 sequence is CSASRDLAEQFF. For the CDR3, the DNA is TGCAGTGCTAGTAGGGACCTTGCAGAGCAGTTCTTC.

This chain links TRBV7-2 with TRBJ2-5, with a weak D call TRBD2 (6 bases). Germline CDR1 reads SGHTA; CDR2 reads FQGNSA. Trimming left V 4 bases short and J 5 bases short, with 11 bases between. The CDR3 runs to 13 residues. This CDR3 reads CASSYGGKETQYF. CDR3 sequence (DNA): TGTGCCAGCAGCTATGGGGGGAAGGAGACCCAGTACTTC.

This clonotype was detected only a few times. The chain couples TRBV20-1 to TRBJ2-1; 7 bases map to TRBD2. V trimming: 4 bases; J trimming: 4 bases; junction bases outside the gene matches: 10. The CDR3 has 15 amino acids. Germline V CDR1 and CDR2: DFQATT, SNEGSKA (reference sequence). CDR3 in amino acids: CSAIGSAGVYNEQFF. The DNA of the CDR3 is TGCAGTGCTATCGGATCGGCGGGGGTTTACAATGAGCAGTTCTTC.

The rearrangement joins TRBV4-1 to TRBJ2-1, with D perhaps TRBD1 (6 bases). CDR3 length: 15 amino acids. Germline CDR1 MGHRA, CDR2 YSYEKL. The V end lost 0 bases, the J end lost 6 bases, and 12 bases lay between the germline ends. The CDR3 spells CASSQDWGTSNEQFF. The CDR3 DNA sequence: TGCGCCAGCAGCCAAGATTGGGGGACATCCAATGAGCAGTTCTTC.

This chain links TRBV7-2 with TRBJ1-2; 7 nucleotides match TRBD1. With 5 bases clipped from V and 6 bases from J, the junction kept 9 bases outside the gene matches. This CDR3 comprises 14 residues. CDR1 and CDR2 from the germline V gene are SGHTA and FQGNSA. CDR3 DNA sequence: TGTGCCAGCAGCCCTCGGACAGGAGGGGATGGCTACACCTTC. It translates to CASSPRTGGDGYTF.

V gene TRBV20-1 combines with J gene TRBJ1-2, with TRBD1 as a possible D gene (5 bases). CDR3 length equals 16 residues. V was clipped by 0 bases and J by 4 bases, with 18 bases between them. In germline, CDR1 is DFQATT, CDR2 SNEGSKA (reference sequence). This chain's CDR3 is CSARDSLVRVGYGYTF. As DNA, the CDR3 is TGCAGTGCTAGAGATAGTCTGGTCAGGGTCGGCTATGGCTACACCTTC.

This clonotype has just a few counts. The rearrangement links TRBV7-2 to TRBJ2-2; TRBD2 aligns across 9 bases. The germline CDR1 and CDR2 sequences are SGHTA and FQGNSA. V gave up 7 bases and J gave up 7 bases; unmatched junction bases: 13. The length of the CDR3 is 16 residues. This chain's CDR3 is CASTKTGGRASGELFF. CDR3 in DNA: TGTGCCAGCACCAAGACGGGCGGGAGGGCTAGCGGGGAGCTGTTTTTT. Complete variable domain (other parts from reference TRBV7-2 and TRBJ2-2): GAGVSQSPSNKVTEKGKDVELRCDPISGHTALYWYRQSLGQGLEFLIYFQGNSAPDKSGLPSDRFSAERTGGSVSTLTIQRTQQEDSAVYLCASTKTGGRASGELFFGEGSRLTVL.

The rearrangement uses TRBV25-1 and TRBJ2-4, with a tentative D call TRBD2 (7 bases). The germline V and J ends were trimmed by 2 bases and 2 bases, with 13 bases remaining between them. Germline-derived CDR1 and CDR2 are MGHDK and SYGVNS. This CDR3 region has 16 residues. The CDR3 DNA reads TGTGCCAGCAGTGAAGGGGGGGCCGGGACCAAAAACATTCAGTACTTC. Translating gives CASSEGGAGTKNIQYF.

The chain carries TRBV9 and TRBJ2-1, with D maybe TRBD2 (6 bases). Germline V gene lookup returns CDR1 SGDLS and CDR2 YYNGEE. This CDR3 region has 15 residues. The ends were cut back, 2 bases at V and 8 bases at J, with 17 bases in the middle. CDR3 DNA: TGTGCCAGCAGCGTGGAGGGACTCCCCTCTTATGAGCAGTTCTTC. Residues: CASSVEGLPSYEQFF. The variable domain in full, completed from reference TRBV9 and TRBJ2-1, reads DSGVTQTPKHLITATGQRVTLRCSPRSGDLSVYWYQQSLDQGLQFLIQYYNGEERAKGNILERFSAQQFPDLHSELNLSSLELGDSALYFCASSVEGLPSYEQFFGPGTRLTVL.

The V and J genes are TRBV19 and TRBJ1-4; no reliable D call. The CDR3 extends over 16 amino acids. The V end was cut by 5 bases, the J end by 0 bases, with 13 bases between. Germline loops: CDR1 LNHDA, CDR2 SQIVND (reference sequence). As DNA, the CDR3 is TGTGCCAGTAGTTTGGCAGGCACTGCAACTAATGAAAAACTGTTTTTT. Translation: CASSLAGTATNEKLFF.

This clonotype was counted ten times or more. CDR3 protein: CASSVARTSNEQFF. Here the CDR3 DNA reads TGTGCCAGCAGCGTAGCACGGACTAGCAATGAGCAGTTCTTC. The chain joins TRBV9 to TRBJ2-1; the match to TRBD2 covers 7 bases. Germline lookup yields CDR1 SGDLS and CDR2 YYNGEE. With 0 bases clipped from V and 6 bases from J, the junction kept 3 bases outside the gene matches. CDR3 length: 14 amino acids.